This passage covers 23 T cell receptor beta chains from one sample sequenced in a study of CD8+CD57+ T cells in acquired aplastic anemia. TCR beta VDJ and CDR3 were profiled, and genomic DNA was the template. A single record per CDR3 protein comes from TCRdb applying MiXCR to the reads. Of around 190,000 distinct CDR3 sequences in the sample, 61% were seen once. The source material was sorted CD4+, CD8+, or CD8+CD57+ T cells (not recorded which) from PBMCs. The source is a human donor in good health.

This sequence joins TRBV20-1 and TRBJ2-7; D gene unclear. This CDR3 contains 11 residues. Germline CDR1 and CDR2: DFQATT and SNEGSKA (reference sequence). With 0 bases removed from V and 5 bases from J, the gap between germline ends came to 5 bases. CDR3 coding DNA: TGCAGTGCTAGAGATGCCCACGAGCAGTACTTC. Translation gives CSARDAHEQYF.

The chain couples TRBV10-3 to TRBJ2-7; tentatively, D is TRBD1 (6 bases). The CDR3 consists of 14 residues. CDR1 and CDR2 (germline): ENHRY, SYGVKD. Trimming shortened V by 6 bases and J by 4 bases, and 16 bases separated the two germline ends. CDR3 DNA: TGTGCCATCAGCCCTGGGGTGGGGGCTTACGAGCAGTACTTC. Amino acids: CAISPGVGAYEQYF.

The chain links TRBV7-2 to TRBJ2-3, with TRBD2 matching over 9 bases. The CDR3 extends over 15 amino acids. Germline trimming cut 6 bases from V and 3 bases from J; bases unmatched to any gene: 7. Germline values: CDR1 SGHTA, CDR2 FQGNSA. In DNA form, the CDR3 reads TGTGCCAGCAGTTTTAGCGGGAGAGGGACAGATACGCAGTATTTT. This encodes CASSFSGRGTDTQYF.

This sequence joins TRBV7-9 and TRBJ2-7; TRBD1 agrees at 7 bases. The CDR3 contains 14 residues. The V gene end was trimmed by 4 bases and the J gene end by 5 bases; junction bases not matched to a gene: 8. Germline V gene lookup returns CDR1 SEHNR and CDR2 FQNEAQ (reference sequence). The CDR3 here is CASSSQERGHEQYF. DNA of the CDR3: TGTGCCAGCAGCTCCCAGGAGAGGGGGCACGAGCAGTACTTC.

This clonotype was observed at least ten times. The rearrangement joins TRBV10-2 to TRBJ2-2; D uncertain. Trimming cost V 6 bases and J 10 bases, with 12 bases left between them. This CDR3 contains 12 residues. Germline V gene data show CDR1 as WSHSY and CDR2 as SAAADI. The CDR3 coding sequence is TGCGCCAGCAGGCTGATACAGACGGAGCTGTTTTTT. It yields the protein CASRLIQTELFF.

This clonotype was seen once. Written as DNA, the CDR3 is TGTGCTGGCAGCTTAGACCACAGCGATAATTCACCCCTCCACTTT. It yields the protein CAGSLDHSDNSPLHF. The rearrangement uses TRBV7-7 and TRBJ1-6; no clear D gene. Per the germline V gene, CDR1 is SSHAT and CDR2 is FNYEAQ (reference sequence). The CDR3 is made up of 15 amino acids.

The sample holds many counts of this clonotype. V usage is TRBV4-2 and J usage is TRBJ1-2; D gene unclear. The CDR3 runs to 12 residues. Germline V gene lookup returns CDR1 LGHNA and CDR2 YNFKEQ. The ends were cut back, 1 base at V and 4 bases at J, with 4 bases in the middle. The CDR3 is CASSQGIYGYTF. The CDR3 coding sequence is TGTGCCAGCAGCCAAGGAATCTATGGCTACACCTTC.

This clonotype has ten or more counts. The V gene is TRBV4-2, the J gene TRBJ1-5; D is possibly TRBD1 (5 bases). This CDR3 region has 12 residues. V lost 3 bases, J lost 7 bases, and 7 bases lay in between. CDR1 LGHNA and CDR2 YNFKEQ come from the germline V gene. CDR3 region: CASSQGRQPQHF. CDR3 DNA sequence: TGTGCCAGCAGCCAGGGGCGCCAGCCCCAGCATTTT.

The genes are TRBV15 and TRBJ1-1; 10 bases align to TRBD1. V lost 6 bases to trimming and J lost 7 bases; unmatched junction nucleotides: 8. Germline V gene data show CDR1 as LNHNV and CDR2 as YYDKDF (reference sequence). The CDR3 is made up of 14 amino acids. CDR3 sequence reads: CATRHGTGVGEAFF. The CDR3 DNA follows: TGTGCCACCAGACACGGGACAGGGGTCGGTGAAGCTTTCTTT.

This clonotype was found many times. The rearrangement uses TRBV2 and TRBJ2-3, with D hard to call. This CDR3 contains 15 residues. Deletions cut 3 bases from V and 0 bases from J, with 10 bases between. Germline assignment: CDR1 SNHLY and CDR2 FYNNEI. As DNA, the CDR3 is TGTGCCAGCAGTGACGGAGATTATAGCACAGATACGCAGTATTTT. Protein product: CASSDGDYSTDTQYF.

The chain links TRBV7-9 to TRBJ1-1; tentative D call: TRBD1 (5 bases). Germline CDR1 reads SEHNR; CDR2 reads FQNEAQ (reference sequence). The CDR3 is 15 residues long. The germline V and J ends were trimmed by 6 bases and 4 bases, with 18 bases remaining between them. The CDR3 DNA reads TGTGCCAGCAGACCCTGGACAAGTGGTGGCACTGAAGCTTTCTTT. It is translated as CASRPWTSGGTEAFF. Looking up the rest from reference TRBV7-9 and TRBJ1-1 gives the full variable domain: DTGVSQNPRHKITKRGQNVTFRCDPISEHNRLYWYRQTLGQGPEFLTYFQNEAQLEKSRLLSDRFSAERPKGSFSTLEIQRTEQGDSAMYLCASRPWTSGGTEAFFGQGTRLTVV.

This sequence joins TRBV15 and TRBJ2-1; the D call may be TRBD1 or TRBD2 (6 bases each). The CDR3 runs 15 residues. The V and J ends lost 7 bases and 7 bases respectively, with 20 bases between them. CDR1 is LNHNV, CDR2 YYDKDF, per germline (reference sequence). The CDR3 is CATTVRGAPSNEQFF. CDR3 DNA sequence: TGTGCCACCACGGTGAGGGGGGCCCCAAGTAATGAGCAGTTCTTC.

Worth noting for this clonotype: Given a much more abundant clone one base away, this may be a read error. The V call is TRBV20-1, the J call TRBJ2-7; D call uncertain. The CDR3 sequence is 13 residues long. Germline loops: CDR1 DFQATT, CDR2 SNEGSKA (reference sequence). The CDR3 spells CGAMFNSDYEQYF. The CDR3 DNA follows: TGCGGTGCAATGTTTAATTCTGATTACGAGCAGTACTTC.

In its sample, this clonotype was seen many times. This sequence joins TRBV24-1 and TRBJ2-3, with TRBD1 identical over 7 bases. The CDR3 consists of 16 residues. V shed 7 bases and J 0 bases; nucleotides not matched to a gene: 9. Germline assignment: CDR1 KGHDR and CDR2 SFDVKD. This CDR3 is CATSQNRGPSTDTQYF. CDR3 coding DNA: TGTGCCACCAGCCAGAACAGGGGCCCTAGCACAGATACGCAGTATTTT.

This clonotype was detected many times. The chain has TRBV20-1 and TRBJ2-3; 8 bases are shared with TRBD2. The CDR3 covers 18 residues. Germline V gives CDR1 DFQATT, CDR2 SNEGSKA (reference sequence). V shed 2 bases, J shed 0 bases, and the junction held 13 bases outside the gene matches. The CDR3 region is CSARKGAGGPGSTDTQYF. DNA of the CDR3: TGCAGTGCTAGAAAGGGTGCGGGGGGCCCTGGGAGCACAGATACGCAGTATTTT.

V and J are TRBV20-1 and TRBJ2-7, with D possibly being TRBD1 (6 bases). CDR3 size: 14 residues. Germline V lookup: CDR1 DFQATT, CDR2 SNEGSKA (reference sequence). Trimming took 5 bases from V and 3 from J, leaving 17 bases between them. The CDR3 loop reads CSAARDTNFYEQYF. DNA for the CDR3: TGCAGTGCTGCCCGGGACACAAACTTCTACGAGCAGTACTTC.

V and J are TRBV10-1 and TRBJ2-1; D tentatively reads TRBD1 or TRBD2 (5 bases each). There are 13 residues in the CDR3. CDR1 WNHNN and CDR2 SYGVQD come from the germline V gene (reference sequence). V lost 7 bases and J lost 8, with 15 bases in between. CDR3 sequence: CASKKSGTDEQFF. The CDR3, as DNA: TGCGCCAGCAAGAAGTCAGGGACGGATGAGCAGTTCTTC.

This clonotype occurred many times. The gene calls are TRBV27 and TRBJ2-7, with D uncertain. CDR1 and CDR2 from the germline V gene are MNHEY and SMNVEV (reference sequence). The CDR3 covers 13 residues. V lost 4 bases to trimming and J lost 0 bases, with 7 bases between them. CDR3 region: CASSYQNSYEQYF. CDR3 DNA sequence: TGTGCCAGCAGTTATCAGAACTCCTACGAGCAGTACTTC.

This clonotype showed up just a few times. This chain connects TRBV19 to TRBJ2-1; D is uncertain. This CDR3 has 11 amino acids. The V end was cut by 4 bases, the J end by 8 bases, with 6 bases between. Germline loops: CDR1 LNHDA, CDR2 SQIVND (reference sequence). CDR3 nucleotides: TGTGCCAGTAGTACCAGTTATGAGCAGTTCTTC. Residues: CASSTSYEQFF.

On this clonotype: It may be a read error: a sequence one base away is much more abundant. This rearrangement joins TRBV27 to TRBJ2-3; possible D gene TRBD1, 6 bases. V lost 2 bases and J 14 bases, leaving 11 bases between the germline ends. CDR1 is MNHEY, CDR2 SMNVEV, per germline (reference sequence). This CDR3 is 11 amino acids long. CDR3 region: CASSLGQNRYF. The CDR3 DNA follows: TGTGCCAGCAGTTTAGGACAGAACAGGTATTTT.

This clonotype was observed many times. J is TRBJ2-4 and V is TRBV12-3 or TRBV12-4, with D unresolved. This CDR3 contains 12 residues. V lost 9 bases, J lost 2 bases, and 8 bases lay in between. DNA of the CDR3: TGTGCCAGTTCAGAGTCCAAAAACATTCAGTACTTC. Translating gives CASSESKNIQYF.

The J gene is TRBJ2-5, the V gene TRBV7-9; 7 bases are a match to TRBD2. CDR3 length equals 17 residues. CDR1 and CDR2 (germline): SEHNR, FQNEAQ (reference sequence). The V segment lost 7 bases and the J segment 5 bases; nucleotides outside the gene matches: 19. CDR3 sequence: CASNFGRRERDGETQYF. DNA for the CDR3: TGTGCCAGCAACTTCGGGAGGCGGGAGCGGGACGGGGAGACCCAGTACTTC.

In this sample, this clonotype turned up a few times. CDR3 sequence reads: CSVAMTDYNEQFF. The CDR3, as DNA: TGCAGCGTCGCTATGACAGACTACAATGAGCAGTTCTTC. The V gene is TRBV29-1, the J gene TRBJ2-1; possible D gene TRBD1, 5 bases. V shed 6 bases and J shed 3 bases, with 12 bases lying between them. Germline loops: CDR1 SQVTM, CDR2 ANQGSEA. CDR3 length: 13 amino acids.